Shown below are 14 T cell receptor beta chains from a single sample sequenced in a study of T cells in Graves' hyperthyroidism and ophthalmopathy (dated by TCRdb to between 2018 and 2021). Libraries were constructed by multiplex PCR. Sequencing was performed on an Illumina HiSeq 2000. TCR beta CDR3 regions were amplified from RNA transcripts. A first-round RT-PCR of the TCR CDR3 used the HTBI primer set with the Qiagen OneStep RT-PCR kit. TCRdb reprocessed the public reads (quality trimming at Q25 with fastp, clone calling with MiXCR) and kept in-frame beta chains. Rows matching on CDR3 protein sequence are summarized as one entry with the most common DNA and genes. This sample holds about 320,000 distinct CDR3 sequences; approximately 16% were observed only once. Approximately 35% of the sample is held by the ten biggest clonotypes. Sequenced: blood. The receptors shown here come from a man under 40 with Graves' hyperthyroidism.

This clonotype was observed at least ten times. V and J are TRBV7-9 and TRBJ2-1; 13 bases agree with TRBD2. Trimming removed 5 bases from V and 6 bases from J; junction bases left unmatched: 4. Germline CDR1 is SEHNR and CDR2 is FQNEAQ (reference sequence). This CDR3 is built from 15 residues. The DNA of the CDR3 is TGTGCCAGCAGCCGAACTAGCGGGAGGGGCAATGAGCAGTTCTTC. This gives the protein CASSRTSGRGNEQFF.

The chain is built from TRBV11-2 and TRBJ2-7, with 11 positions matching TRBD2. CDR1 and CDR2 (germline): SGHAT, FQNNGV. The CDR3 is 15 residues long. The ends lost 3 bases at V and 7 bases at J; junction bases unmatched: 8. The CDR3 here is CASSFLTSGSWEQYF. CDR3 nucleotide sequence: TGTGCCAGCAGCTTTCTAACTAGCGGGAGCTGGGAGCAGTACTTC.

This clonotype was seen many times. This sequence joins TRBV12-3 or TRBV12-4 and TRBJ2-3; D may be TRBD2 (5 bases). Trimming pared 10 bases from V and 2 bases from J, leaving 22 bases between. This CDR3 has 16 residues. In DNA, the CDR3 is TGTGCCACCCAATCGATCGTTAGCGAGATCACAGATACGCAGTATTTT. This translates into CATQSIVSEITDTQYF.

The V gene is TRBV24-1, the J gene TRBJ2-7; D remains unclear. This CDR3 has 11 residues. The V end was cut by 1 base, the J end by 6 bases, with 3 bases between. Germline assignment: CDR1 KGHDR and CDR2 SFDVKD. As DNA, the CDR3 is TGTGCCACCAGTGATTTTAGCGAGCAGTACTTC. It is translated as CATSDFSEQYF.

At least ten counts were recorded for this clonotype. This chain uses TRBV7-3 with TRBJ2-3; 7 bases are a match to TRBD1. The junction had 12 bases not matched to a gene; V was cut back by 5 bases and J by 4 bases. Per germline, CDR1 SGHTA and CDR2 FQGTGA. The CDR3 has 16 amino acids. In DNA form, the CDR3 reads TGTGCCAGCAGCGTGGGCCCGACAGGGCTGGCAGATACGCAGTATTTT. Its protein product is CASSVGPTGLADTQYF.

There are many counts of this clonotype. The CDR3 DNA reads TGTGCCAGCAGTCCCTCGTGGGACATTGAAAAACTGTTTTTT. The encoded protein is CASSPSWDIEKLFF. The rearrangement uses TRBV27 and TRBJ1-4; D might be TRBD1 (6 bases). The CDR3 runs 14 residues. Trimming removed 5 bases at V and 7 bases at J, with 14 bases between. The germline gives CDR1 MNHEY, CDR2 SMNVEV (reference sequence).

The V and J genes are TRBV19 and TRBJ1-1, with D uncertain. Per germline, CDR1 LNHDA and CDR2 SQIVND (reference sequence). Trimming stripped 7 bases from V and 0 bases from J, with 6 bases between. The CDR3 runs 12 residues. The DNA of the CDR3 is TGTGCCAGTAAGTACATGAACACTGAAGCTTTCTTT. This sequence encodes CASKYMNTEAFF.

The sample holds many counts of this clonotype. The chain carries TRBV27 and TRBJ1-2; D ambiguous. V was pared by 8 bases and J by 0 bases, with 19 bases between. The CDR3 has 16 residues. CDR1 MNHEY and CDR2 SMNVEV come from the germline V gene (reference sequence). The chain's CDR3 is CASGPGGRPTNYGYTF. In DNA form, the CDR3 reads TGTGCCAGCGGACCGGGAGGCAGGCCAACTAACTATGGCTACACCTTC.

In its sample, this clonotype was seen many times. CDR3 bases: TGTGCCACCAGTGATGACGAAGGGCCGGGTCCCCCAGATACGCAGTATTTT. As protein: CATSDDEGPGPPDTQYF. The rearrangement joins TRBV24-1 to TRBJ2-3; D is uncertain. Trimming pared 3 bases from V and 4 bases from J, leaving 19 bases between. The CDR3 extends over 17 amino acids. Germline CDR1 is KGHDR and CDR2 is SFDVKD.

This clonotype was recorded at least ten times. The chain recombines TRBV12-3 or TRBV12-4 with TRBJ1-5; D is perhaps TRBD1 (5 bases). The V end was cut by 7 bases, the J end by 6 bases, with 16 bases between. This CDR3 has 14 residues. The CDR3 nucleotides read TGTGCCAGCAAAGCGACGGGGGGTGTTCAGCCCCAGCATTTT. It translates to CASKATGGVQPQHF.

Many counts were recorded for this clonotype. The chain has TRBV2 and TRBJ2-3, with 9 bases matching TRBD1. There are 16 residues in the CDR3. V lost 6 bases and J lost 5; bases outside the gene matches: 12. Per the germline V gene, CDR1 is SNHLY and CDR2 is FYNNEI. The CDR3, as DNA: TGTGCCAGCAGCCAAGGGCTACAGGGGGCGGGAGATACGCAGTATTTT. Amino acids: CASSQGLQGAGDTQYF.

This clonotype was detected ten times or more. This chain links TRBV27 with TRBJ2-3; TRBD2 matches at 9 bases. V trimming: 10 bases; J trimming: 7 bases; junction bases outside the gene matches: 12. Per germline, CDR1 MNHEY and CDR2 SMNVEV (reference sequence). CDR3 length: 14 amino acids. CDR3 DNA sequence: TGTGCCACCTCTAGCGGGATCTCATCCTATACGCAGTATTTT. Translation gives CATSSGISSYTQYF.

This clonotype was counted ten times or more. The rearrangement uses TRBV3-1 and TRBJ2-7; unclear D gene. Trimming cost V 4 bases and J 1 base, with 11 bases left between them. The germline gives CDR1 LGHDT, CDR2 YNNKEL (reference sequence). The CDR3 spans 14 residues. In DNA form, the CDR3 reads TGTGCCAGCAGCCCCGGAACAGATTCCTACGAGCAGTACTTC. It encodes CASSPGTDSYEQYF.

In its sample, this clonotype was seen many times. The chain uses TRBV11-1 and TRBJ2-3, with TRBD2 matching 8 bases. J lost 2 bases, V lost 4 bases, and 8 bases had no gene match. Looked up from germline, CDR1 is SGHAT and CDR2 is FQDESV (reference sequence). This CDR3 has 16 amino acids. CDR3 nucleotides: TGTGCCAGCAGCTCATTTAGCGGGGACTCCACAGATACGCAGTATTTT. It translates to CASSSFSGDSTDTQYF.